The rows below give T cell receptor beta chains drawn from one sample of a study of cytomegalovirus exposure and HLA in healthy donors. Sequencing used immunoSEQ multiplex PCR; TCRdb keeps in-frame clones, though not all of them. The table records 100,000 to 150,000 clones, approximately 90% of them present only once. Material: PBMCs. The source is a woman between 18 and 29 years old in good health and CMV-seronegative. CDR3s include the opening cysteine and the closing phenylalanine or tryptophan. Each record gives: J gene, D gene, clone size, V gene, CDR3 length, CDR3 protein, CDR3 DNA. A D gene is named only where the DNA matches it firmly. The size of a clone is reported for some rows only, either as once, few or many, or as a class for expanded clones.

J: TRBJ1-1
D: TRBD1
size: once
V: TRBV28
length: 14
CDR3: CASSLNTGGPEAFF
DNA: TGTGCCAGCAGTTTAAACACAGGGGGGCCTGAAGCTTTCTTT

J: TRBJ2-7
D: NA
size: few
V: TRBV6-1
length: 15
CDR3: CASSDSRAGLGEQYF
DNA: TGTGCCAGCAGTGACTCTCGGGCGGGGTTAGGCGAGCAGTACTTC

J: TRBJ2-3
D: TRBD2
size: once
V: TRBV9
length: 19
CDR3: CASSALANGLAGFTDTQYF
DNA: TGTGCCAGCAGCGCCCTAGCCAACGGACTAGCGGGATTCACAGATACGCAGTATTTT

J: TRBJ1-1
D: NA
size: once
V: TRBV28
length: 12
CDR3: CASSLQRSEAFF
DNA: TGTGCCAGCAGTTTGCAGAGGTCTGAAGCTTTCTTT

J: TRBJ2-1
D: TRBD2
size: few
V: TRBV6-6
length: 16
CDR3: CASSYSTSGRFNEQFF
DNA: TGTGCCAGCAGTTACTCGACTAGCGGGAGGTTCAATGAGCAGTTCTTC

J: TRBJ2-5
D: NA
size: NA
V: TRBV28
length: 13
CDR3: CATWGHNQETQYF
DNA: TGTGCCACCTGGGGACACAACCAAGAGACCCAGTACTTC

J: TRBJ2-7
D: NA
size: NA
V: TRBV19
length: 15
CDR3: CASSIEGSLSYEQYF
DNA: TGTGCCAGTAGTATAGAGGGCAGTCTCTCCTACGAGCAGTACTTC

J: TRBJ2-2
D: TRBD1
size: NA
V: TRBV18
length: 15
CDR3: CASSLRTGDTGELFF
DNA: TGTGCCAGCTCACTCCGGACAGGGGACACCGGGGAGCTGTTTTTT

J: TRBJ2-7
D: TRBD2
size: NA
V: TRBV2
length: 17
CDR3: CASSRTSGGAISYEQYF
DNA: TGTGCCAGCAGCCGGACTAGCGGGGGGGCCATCTCCTACGAGCAGTATTTC

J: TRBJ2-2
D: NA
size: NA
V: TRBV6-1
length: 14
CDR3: CASRIQSNTGELFF
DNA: TGTGCCAGCAGGATTCAGTCGAACACCGGGGAGCTGTTTTTT

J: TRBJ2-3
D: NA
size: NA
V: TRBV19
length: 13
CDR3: CASSTGFTDTQYF
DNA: TGTGCCAGTAGTACCGGGTTCACAGATACGCAGTATTTT

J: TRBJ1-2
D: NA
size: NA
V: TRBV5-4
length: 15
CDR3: CASSLGVDSYYGYTF
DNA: TGTGCCAGCAGCTTGGGGGTGGACAGTTACTATGGCTACACCTTC

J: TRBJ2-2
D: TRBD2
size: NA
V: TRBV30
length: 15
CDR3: CAWTSRTRDTGELFF
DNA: TGTGCCTGGACTAGTAGGACTAGGGACACCGGGGAGCTGTTTTTT

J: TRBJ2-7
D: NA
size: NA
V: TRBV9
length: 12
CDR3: CASSPTGYEQYF
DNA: TGTGCCAGCAGCCCAACAGGGTACGAGCAGTACTTC

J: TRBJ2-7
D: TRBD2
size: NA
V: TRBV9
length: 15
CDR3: CASSVDLAGGREQYF
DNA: TGTGCCAGCAGCGTAGACCTAGCGGGAGGTCGGGAGCAGTACTTC

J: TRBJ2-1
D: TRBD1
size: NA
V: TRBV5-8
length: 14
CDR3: CASSQGQGDAEQFF
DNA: TGTGCCAGCAGCCAGGGACAGGGGGACGCTGAGCAGTTCTTC

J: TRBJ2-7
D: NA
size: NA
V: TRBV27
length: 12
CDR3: CASRRPGYEQYF
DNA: TGTGCCAGCAGAAGACCGGGGTACGAGCAGTACTTC

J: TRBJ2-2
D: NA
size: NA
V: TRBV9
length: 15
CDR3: CASSVQGGVAGELFF
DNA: TGTGCCAGCAGCGTACAGGGTGGAGTAGCCGGGGAGCTGTTTTTT

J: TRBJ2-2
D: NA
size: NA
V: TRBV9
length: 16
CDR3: CASSVAWPINTGELFF
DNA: TGTGCCAGCAGCGTAGCTTGGCCGATCAACACCGGGGAGCTGTTTTTT

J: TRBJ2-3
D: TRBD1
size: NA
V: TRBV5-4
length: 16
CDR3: CASSPRQGRGTDTQYF
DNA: TGTGCCAGCAGCCCGCGACAGGGACGAGGCACAGATACGCAGTATTTT

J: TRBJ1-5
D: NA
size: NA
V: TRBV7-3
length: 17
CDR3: CASSRYLDRKKLLPQHF
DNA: TGTGCCAGCAGCCGGTACCTAGACAGGAAAAAGTTATTGCCCCAGCATTTT

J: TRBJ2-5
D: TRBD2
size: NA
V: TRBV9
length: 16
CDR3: CASSLRTSGMSETQYF
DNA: TGTGCCAGCAGCCTCCGGACTAGCGGGATGTCAGAGACCCAGTACTTC

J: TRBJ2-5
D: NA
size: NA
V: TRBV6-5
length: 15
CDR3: CASSYSLNPQETQYF
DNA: TGTGCCAGCAGTTATAGTCTCAATCCCCAAGAGACCCAGTACTTC

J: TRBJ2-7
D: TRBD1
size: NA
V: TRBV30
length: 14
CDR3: CAWSAGQKRYEQYF
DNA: TGTGCCTGGAGTGCGGGACAGAAGAGATACGAGCAGTACTTC

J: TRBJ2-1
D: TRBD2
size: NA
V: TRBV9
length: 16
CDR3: CASNRLAGGPGNEQFF
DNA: TGTGCCAGCAACCGACTAGCGGGGGGGCCTGGGAATGAGCAGTTCTTC

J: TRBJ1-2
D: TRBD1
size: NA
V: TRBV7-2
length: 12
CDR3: CASSLDRAGYTF
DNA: TGTGCCAGCAGCCTGGACAGGGCTGGCTACACCTTC

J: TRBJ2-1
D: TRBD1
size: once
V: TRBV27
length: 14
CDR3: CASSIQTGWYEQFF
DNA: TGTGCCAGCAGTATACAGACAGGGTGGTATGAGCAGTTCTTC

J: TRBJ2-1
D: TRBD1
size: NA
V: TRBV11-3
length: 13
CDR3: CASSFQGAYEQFF
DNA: TGTGCCAGCAGCTTTCAGGGGGCTTATGAGCAGTTCTTC

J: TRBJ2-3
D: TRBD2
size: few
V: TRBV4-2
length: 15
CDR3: CASSRAGGSTDTQYF
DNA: TGTGCCAGCAGCCGAGCGGGGGGGAGCACAGATACGCAGTATTTT

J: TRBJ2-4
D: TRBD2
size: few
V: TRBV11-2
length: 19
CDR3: CASRGLAGGPRPTKNIQYF
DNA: TGTGCCAGCAGGGGACTAGCGGGAGGGCCCAGACCTACCAAAAACATTCAGTACTTC

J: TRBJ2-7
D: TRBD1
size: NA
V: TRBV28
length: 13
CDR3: CASSGTGGYEQYF
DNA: TGTGCCAGCAGCGGGACAGGGGGCTACGAGCAGTACTTC

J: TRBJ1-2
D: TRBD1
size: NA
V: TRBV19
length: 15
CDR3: CASSFTGQTNYGYTF
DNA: TGTGCCAGTAGCTTCACGGGACAGACTAACTATGGCTACACCTTC

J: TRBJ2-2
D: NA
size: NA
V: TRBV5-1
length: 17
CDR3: CASSLGFGAGNTGELFF
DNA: TGCGCCAGCAGCCTGGGTTTTGGGGCTGGGAACACCGGGGAGCTGTTTTTT

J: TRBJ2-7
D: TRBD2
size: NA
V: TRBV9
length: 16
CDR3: CASSVASSGPSYEQYF
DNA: TGTGCCAGCAGCGTAGCATCTAGCGGCCCTTCCTACGAGCAGTACTTC

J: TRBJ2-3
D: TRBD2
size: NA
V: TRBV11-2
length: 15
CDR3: CASSPPPAGADTQYF
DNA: TGTGCCAGCAGCCCTCCCCCCGCGGGGGCAGATACGCAGTATTTT

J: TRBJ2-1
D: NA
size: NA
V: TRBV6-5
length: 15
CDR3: CASSYGLTSYNEQFF
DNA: TGTGCCAGCAGTTACGGGCTTACTTCCTACAATGAGCAGTTCTTC

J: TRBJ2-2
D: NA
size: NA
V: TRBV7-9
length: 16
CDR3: CASSLEAGLGPGELFF
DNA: TGTGCCAGCAGCTTAGAAGCGGGCCTTGGTCCCGGGGAGCTGTTTTTT

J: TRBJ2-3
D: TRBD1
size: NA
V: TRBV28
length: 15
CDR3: CASSDRDRDPWTQYF
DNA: TGTGCCAGCAGCGACCGGGACAGGGACCCCTGGACGCAGTATTTT

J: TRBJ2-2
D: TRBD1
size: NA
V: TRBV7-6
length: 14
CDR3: CASSLTGYTGELFF
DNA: TGTGCCAGCAGCCTGACAGGGTATACCGGGGAGCTGTTTTTT

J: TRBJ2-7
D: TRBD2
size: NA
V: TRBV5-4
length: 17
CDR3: CASSFSALAGGPGEQYF
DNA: TGTGCCAGCAGCTTTAGCGCGCTAGCGGGAGGGCCGGGCGAGCAGTACTTC

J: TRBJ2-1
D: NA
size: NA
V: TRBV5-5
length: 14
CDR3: CASSLRLVSDEQFF
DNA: TGTGCCAGCAGCTTGAGACTAGTCAGCGATGAGCAGTTCTTC

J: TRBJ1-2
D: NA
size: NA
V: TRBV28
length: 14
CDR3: CASSWMGGNYGYTF
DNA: TGTGCCAGCAGTTGGATGGGGGGGAACTATGGCTACACCTTC

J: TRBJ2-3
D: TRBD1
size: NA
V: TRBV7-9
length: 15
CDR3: CASSLGGQGGDTQYF
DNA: TGTGCCAGCAGCTTAGGGGGACAGGGGGGAGATACGCAGTATTTT

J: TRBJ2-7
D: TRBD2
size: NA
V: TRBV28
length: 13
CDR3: CASRLGLAYEQYF
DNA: TGTGCCAGCAGGCTGGGACTAGCCTACGAGCAGTACTTC

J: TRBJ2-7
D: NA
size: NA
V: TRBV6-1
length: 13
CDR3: CASSEARTDSSYF
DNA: TGTGCCAGCAGTGAAGCAAGAACGGACAGCTCCTACTTC

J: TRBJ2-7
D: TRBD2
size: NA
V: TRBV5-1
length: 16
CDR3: CASSLAALAGGFEQYF
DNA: TGCGCCAGCAGCTTGGCCGCTCTAGCGGGAGGCTTCGAGCAGTACTTC

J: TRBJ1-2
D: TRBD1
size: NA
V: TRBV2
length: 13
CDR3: CASTGGGGEGYTF
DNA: TGTGCCAGCACAGGCGGAGGGGGCGAGGGCTACACCTTC

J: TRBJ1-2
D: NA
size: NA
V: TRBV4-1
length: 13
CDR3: CASSQEYGYGYTF
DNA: TGCGCCAGCAGCCAAGAGTACGGCTATGGCTACACCTTC